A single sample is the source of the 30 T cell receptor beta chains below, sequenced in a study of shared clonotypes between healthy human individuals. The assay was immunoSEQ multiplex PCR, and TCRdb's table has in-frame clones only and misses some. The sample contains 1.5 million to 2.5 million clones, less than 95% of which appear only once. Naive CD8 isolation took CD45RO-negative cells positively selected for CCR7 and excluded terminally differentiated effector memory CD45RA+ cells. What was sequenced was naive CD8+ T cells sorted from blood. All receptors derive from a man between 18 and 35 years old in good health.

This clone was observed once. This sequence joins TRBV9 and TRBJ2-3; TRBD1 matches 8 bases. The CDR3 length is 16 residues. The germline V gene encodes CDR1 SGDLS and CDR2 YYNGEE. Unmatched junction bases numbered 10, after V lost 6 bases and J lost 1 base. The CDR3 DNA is TGTGCCAGCACCTTAGCAGGGGGCGTCGGCACAGATACGCAGTATTTT. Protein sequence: CASTLAGGVGTDTQYF.

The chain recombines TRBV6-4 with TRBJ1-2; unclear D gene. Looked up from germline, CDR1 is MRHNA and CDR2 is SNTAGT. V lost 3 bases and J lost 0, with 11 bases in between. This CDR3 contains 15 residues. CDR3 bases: TGTGCCAGCAGTGAATTTCCAGGTTCTAACTATGGCTACACCTTC. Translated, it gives CASSEFPGSNYGYTF.

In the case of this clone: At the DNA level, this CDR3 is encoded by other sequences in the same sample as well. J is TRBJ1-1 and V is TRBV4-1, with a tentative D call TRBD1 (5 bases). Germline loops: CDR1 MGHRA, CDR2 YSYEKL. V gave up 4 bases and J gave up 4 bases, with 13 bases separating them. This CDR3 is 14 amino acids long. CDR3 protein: CASSPTGDGTEAFF. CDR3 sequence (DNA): TGCGCCAGCAGCCCTACTGGGGACGGCACTGAAGCTTTCTTT.

The CDR3 DNA sequence: TGTGCCAGTAGTGATCCCAGTTCAACTAATGAAAAACTGTTTTTT. Encoded protein: CASSDPSSTNEKLFF. The V and J genes are TRBV19 and TRBJ1-4; D is unclear. V gave up 5 bases and J gave up 0 bases, with 10 bases separating them. The germline V gene encodes CDR1 LNHDA and CDR2 SQIVND (reference sequence). This CDR3 has 15 residues.

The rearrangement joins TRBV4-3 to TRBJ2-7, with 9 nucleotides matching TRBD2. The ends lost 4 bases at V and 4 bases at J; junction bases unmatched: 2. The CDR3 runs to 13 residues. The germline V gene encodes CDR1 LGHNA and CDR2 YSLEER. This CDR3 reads CASSLAGEYEQYF. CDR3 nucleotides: TGCGCCAGCAGCCTAGCGGGAGAATACGAGCAGTACTTC.

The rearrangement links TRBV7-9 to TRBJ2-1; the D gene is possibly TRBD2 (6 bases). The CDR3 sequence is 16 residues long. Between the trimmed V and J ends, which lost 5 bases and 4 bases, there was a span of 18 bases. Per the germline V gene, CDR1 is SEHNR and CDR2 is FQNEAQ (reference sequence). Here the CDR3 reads CASSTRGGTPYNEQFF. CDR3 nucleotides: TGTGCCAGCAGCACCCGTGGCGGGACCCCATACAATGAGCAGTTCTTC.

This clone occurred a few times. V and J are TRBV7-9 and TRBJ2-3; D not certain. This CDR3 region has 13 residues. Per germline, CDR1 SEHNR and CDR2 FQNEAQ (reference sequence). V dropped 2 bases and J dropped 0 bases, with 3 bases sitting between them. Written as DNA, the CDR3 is TGTGCCAGCAGCTTAATAAGCACAGATACGCAGTATTTT. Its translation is CASSLISTDTQYF. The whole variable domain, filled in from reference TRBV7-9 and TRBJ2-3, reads DTGVSQNPRHKITKRGQNVTFRCDPISEHNRLYWYRQTLGQGPEFLTYFQNEAQLEKSRLLSDRFSAERPKGSFSTLEIQRTEQGDSAMYLCASSLISTDTQYFGPGTRLTVL.

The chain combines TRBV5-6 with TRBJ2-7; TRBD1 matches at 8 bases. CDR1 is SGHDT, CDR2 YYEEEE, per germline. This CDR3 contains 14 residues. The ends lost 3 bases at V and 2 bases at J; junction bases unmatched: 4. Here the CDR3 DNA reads TGTGCCAGCAGCTACAGGGGGTCAACCTACGAGCAGTACTTC. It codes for CASSYRGSTYEQYF.

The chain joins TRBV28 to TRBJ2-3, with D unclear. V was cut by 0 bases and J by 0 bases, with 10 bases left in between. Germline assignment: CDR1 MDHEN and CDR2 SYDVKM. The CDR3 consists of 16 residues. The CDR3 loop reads CASSLWKTSSTDTQYF. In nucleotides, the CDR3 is TGTGCCAGCAGTTTATGGAAGACGTCTAGCACAGATACGCAGTATTTT.

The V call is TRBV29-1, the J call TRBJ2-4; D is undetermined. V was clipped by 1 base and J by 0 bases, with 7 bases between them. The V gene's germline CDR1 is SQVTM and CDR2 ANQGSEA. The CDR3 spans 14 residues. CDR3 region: CSVEAELAKNIQYF. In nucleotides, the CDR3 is TGCAGCGTTGAAGCGGAGTTAGCCAAAAACATTCAGTACTTC.

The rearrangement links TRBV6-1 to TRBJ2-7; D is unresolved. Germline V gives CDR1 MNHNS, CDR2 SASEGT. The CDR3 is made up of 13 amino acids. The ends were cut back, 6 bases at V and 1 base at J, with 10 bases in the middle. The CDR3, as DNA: TGTGCCAGCAGGCTAAGGGAATCCTACGAGCAGTACTTC. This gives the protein CASRLRESYEQYF.

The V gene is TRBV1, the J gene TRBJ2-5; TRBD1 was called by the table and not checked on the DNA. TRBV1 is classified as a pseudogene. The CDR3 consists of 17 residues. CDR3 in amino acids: CTSSQDRQHRPQETQYF. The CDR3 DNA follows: TGCACCAGCAGCCAAGATCGGCAGCACAGACCTCAAGAGACCCAGTACTTC.

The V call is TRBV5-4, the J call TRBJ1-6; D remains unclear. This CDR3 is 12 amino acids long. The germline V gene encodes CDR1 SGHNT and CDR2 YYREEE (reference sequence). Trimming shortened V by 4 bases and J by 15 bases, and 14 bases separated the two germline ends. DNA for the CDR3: TGTGCCAGCAGCCCGGACGGACTGAACCTCCACTTT. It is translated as CASSPDGLNLHF.

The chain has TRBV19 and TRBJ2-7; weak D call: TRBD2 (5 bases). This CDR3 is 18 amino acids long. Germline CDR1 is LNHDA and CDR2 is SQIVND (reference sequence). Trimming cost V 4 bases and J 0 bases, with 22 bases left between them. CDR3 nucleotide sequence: TGTGCCAGTAGTACACTCCCGGGCCGTAGCGTCTCCTCCTACGAGCAGTACTTC. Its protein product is CASSTLPGRSVSSYEQYF.

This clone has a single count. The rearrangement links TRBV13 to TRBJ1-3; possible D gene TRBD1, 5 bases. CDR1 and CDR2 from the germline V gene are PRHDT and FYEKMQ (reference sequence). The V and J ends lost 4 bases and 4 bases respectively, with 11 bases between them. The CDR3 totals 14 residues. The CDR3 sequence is CASSSAEGGNTIYF. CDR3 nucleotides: TGTGCCAGCAGCTCCGCTGAGGGGGGAAACACCATATATTTT.

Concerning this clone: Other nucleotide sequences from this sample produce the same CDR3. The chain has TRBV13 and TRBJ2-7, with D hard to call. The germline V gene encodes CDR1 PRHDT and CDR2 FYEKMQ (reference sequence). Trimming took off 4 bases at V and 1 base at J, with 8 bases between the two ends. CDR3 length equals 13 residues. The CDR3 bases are TGTGCCAGCAGCTCACGAGGTTCCTACGAGCAGTACTTC. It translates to CASSSRGSYEQYF.

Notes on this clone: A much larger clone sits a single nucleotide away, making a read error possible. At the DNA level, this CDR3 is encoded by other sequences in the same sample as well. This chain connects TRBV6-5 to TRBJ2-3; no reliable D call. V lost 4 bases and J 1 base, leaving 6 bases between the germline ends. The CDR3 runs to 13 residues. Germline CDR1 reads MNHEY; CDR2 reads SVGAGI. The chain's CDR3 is CASSLGGTDTQYF. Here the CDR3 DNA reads TGTGCCAGCAGTTTAGGCGGCACAGATACGCAGTATTTT.

CDR3 amino acids: CASSEIRTPGTEAFF. The CDR3 DNA reads TGTGCCAGCAGTGAAATACGGACCCCGGGCACTGAAGCTTTCTTT. J is TRBJ1-1 and V is TRBV2; D not certain. Germline CDR1 SNHLY, CDR2 FYNNEI. The CDR3 covers 15 residues. The V gene lost 2 bases and the J gene lost 4 bases, with 14 bases spanning the gap.

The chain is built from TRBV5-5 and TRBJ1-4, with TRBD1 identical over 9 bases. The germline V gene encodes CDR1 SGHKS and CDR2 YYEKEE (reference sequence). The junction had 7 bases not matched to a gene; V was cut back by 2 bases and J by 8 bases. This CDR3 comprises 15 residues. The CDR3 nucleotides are TGTGCCAGCAGCTTCTCGGGACAGGGAGGCGAAAAACTGTTTTTT. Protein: CASSFSGQGGEKLFF.

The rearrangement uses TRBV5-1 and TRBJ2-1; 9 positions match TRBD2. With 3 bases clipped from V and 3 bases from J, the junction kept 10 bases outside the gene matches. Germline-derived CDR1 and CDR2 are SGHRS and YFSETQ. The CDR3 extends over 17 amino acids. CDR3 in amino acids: CASSSGVAGAGYNEQFF. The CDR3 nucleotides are TGCGCCAGCAGCTCAGGAGTAGCGGGAGCTGGCTACAATGAGCAGTTCTTC.

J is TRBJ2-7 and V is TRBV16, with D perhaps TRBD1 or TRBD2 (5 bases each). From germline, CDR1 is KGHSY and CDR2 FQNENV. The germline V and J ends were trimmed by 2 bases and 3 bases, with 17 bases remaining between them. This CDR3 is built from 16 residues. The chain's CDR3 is CASSQVGGSIGYEQYF. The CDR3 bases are TGTGCCAGCAGCCAAGTTGGGGGAAGTATAGGCTACGAGCAGTACTTC.

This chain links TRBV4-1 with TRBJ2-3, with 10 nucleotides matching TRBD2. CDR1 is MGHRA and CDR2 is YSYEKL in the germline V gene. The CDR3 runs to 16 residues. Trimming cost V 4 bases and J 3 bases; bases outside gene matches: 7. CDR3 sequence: CASSPGGAGGTDTQYF. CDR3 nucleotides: TGCGCCAGCAGCCCAGGGGGAGCGGGGGGGACAGATACGCAGTATTTT.

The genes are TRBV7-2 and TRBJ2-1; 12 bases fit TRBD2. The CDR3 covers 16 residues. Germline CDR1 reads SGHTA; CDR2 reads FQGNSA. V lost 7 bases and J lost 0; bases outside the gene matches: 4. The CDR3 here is CASMMTSGSSYNEQFF. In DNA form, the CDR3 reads TGTGCCAGCATGATGACTAGCGGGAGCTCCTACAATGAGCAGTTCTTC.

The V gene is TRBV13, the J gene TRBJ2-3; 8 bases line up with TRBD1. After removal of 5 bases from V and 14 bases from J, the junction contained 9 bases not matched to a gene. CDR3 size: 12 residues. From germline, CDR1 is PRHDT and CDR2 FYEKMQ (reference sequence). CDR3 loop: CASSHDRGVGYF. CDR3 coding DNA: TGTGCCAGCAGCCATGACAGGGGTGTAGGGTATTTT. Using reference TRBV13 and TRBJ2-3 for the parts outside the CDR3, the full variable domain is AAGVIQSPRHLIKEKRETATLKCYPIPRHDTVYWYQQGPGQDPQFLISFYEKMQSDKGSIPDRFSAQQFSDYHSELNMSSLELGDSALYFCASSHDRGVGYFGPGTRLTVL.

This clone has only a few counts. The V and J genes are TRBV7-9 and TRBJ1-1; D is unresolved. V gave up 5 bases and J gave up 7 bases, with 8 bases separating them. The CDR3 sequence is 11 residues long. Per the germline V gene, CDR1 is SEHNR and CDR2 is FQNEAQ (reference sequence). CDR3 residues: CASSAASEAFF. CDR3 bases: TGTGCCAGCAGCGCGGCGAGTGAAGCTTTCTTT.

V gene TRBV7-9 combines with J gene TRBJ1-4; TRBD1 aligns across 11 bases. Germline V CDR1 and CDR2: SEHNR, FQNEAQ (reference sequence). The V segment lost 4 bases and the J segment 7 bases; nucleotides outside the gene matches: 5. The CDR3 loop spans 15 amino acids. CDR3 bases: TGTGCCAGCAGCTCAGGACAGGGGGCGCTTGAAAAACTGTTTTTT. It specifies CASSSGQGALEKLFF.

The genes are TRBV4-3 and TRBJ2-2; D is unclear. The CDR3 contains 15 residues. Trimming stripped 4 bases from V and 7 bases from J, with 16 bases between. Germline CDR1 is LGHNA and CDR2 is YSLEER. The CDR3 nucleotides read TGCGCCAGCAGCCTAAACCGACTCCAGGACGGGGAGCTGTTTTTT. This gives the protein CASSLNRLQDGELFF.

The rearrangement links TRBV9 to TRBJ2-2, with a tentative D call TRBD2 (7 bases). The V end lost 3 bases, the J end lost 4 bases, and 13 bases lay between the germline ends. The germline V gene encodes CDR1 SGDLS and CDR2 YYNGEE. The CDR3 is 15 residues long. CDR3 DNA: TGTGCCAGCAGCGAGGGGGGGAGTTCCACCGGGGAGCTGTTTTTT. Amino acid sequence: CASSEGGSSTGELFF.

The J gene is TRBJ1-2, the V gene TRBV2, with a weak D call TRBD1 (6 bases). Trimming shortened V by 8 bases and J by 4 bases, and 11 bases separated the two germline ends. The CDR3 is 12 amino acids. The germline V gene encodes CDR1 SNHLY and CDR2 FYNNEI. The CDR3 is CASRDTSYGYTF. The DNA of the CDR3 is TGTGCCAGCCGGGACACCTCCTATGGCTACACCTTC.

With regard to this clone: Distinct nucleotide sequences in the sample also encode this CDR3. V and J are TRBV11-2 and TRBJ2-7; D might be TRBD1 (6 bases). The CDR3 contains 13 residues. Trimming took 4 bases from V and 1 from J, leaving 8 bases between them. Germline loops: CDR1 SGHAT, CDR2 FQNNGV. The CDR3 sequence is CASSWDTSYEQYF. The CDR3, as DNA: TGTGCCAGCAGCTGGGACACGTCCTACGAGCAGTACTTC. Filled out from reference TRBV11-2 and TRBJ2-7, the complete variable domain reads EAGVAQSPRYKIIEKRQSVAFWCNPISGHATLYWYQQILGQGPKLLIQFQNNGVVDDSQLPKDRFSAERLKGVDSTLKIQPAKLEDSAVYLCASSWDTSYEQYFGPGTRLTVT.